Listed below are T cell receptor beta chains from one sample, sequenced in a study of blood T cell repertoires in COVID-19. This table comes from immunoSEQ multiplex PCR, and its TCRdb copy is limited to in-frame clones, with some not included. The repertoire holds some 97,000 clones, with under 90% as singletons. Source material: peripheral blood. These receptors originate from a human donor in a cohort sampled during active COVID-19. The CDR3 runs from the conserved cysteine through the conserved F or W. A D gene is named only where the DNA matches it firmly. Size tells how often a clone was seen (once, few, many) or the class of an expanded clone, and some rows leave it out.

abundance,j_gene,d_gene,v_gene,CDR3nt,CDR3aa
NA,TRBJ1-2,NA,TRBV5-1,TGCGCCAGCTCATCAGGGGTTAACTATGGCTACACCTTC,CASSSGVNYGYTF
NA,TRBJ1-1,NA,TRBV19,TGTGCCAGTAGTATAACAGGGCCCATGAACACTGAAGCTTTCTTT,CASSITGPMNTEAFF
NA,TRBJ1-5,NA,TRBV11-2,TGTGCCAGCAGCCTCTCGCCCGGGACTACGGGTAATCAGCCCCAGCATTTT,CASSLSPGTTGNQPQHF
once,TRBJ2-3,NA,TRBV5-6,TGTGCCAGCAGCTTGGAGGGGTTTCTCAATACGCAGTATTTT,CASSLEGFLNTQYF
NA,TRBJ1-3,NA,TRBV7-8,TGTGCCAGCAGCCAAACTATGGACAGTTCTGGAAACACCATATATTTT,CASSQTMDSSGNTIYF
NA,TRBJ2-7,TRBD1,TRBV7-2,TGTGCCAGCAGAGGGACAGGGGTGTACGAGCAGTACTTC,CASRGTGVYEQYF
NA,TRBJ2-1,NA,TRBV7-9,TGTGCCAGCAGCCCCGCGGGTCTACCGGAAGAGCAGTTCTTC,CASSPAGLPEEQFF
NA,TRBJ2-1,TRBD1,TRBV7-6,TGTGCCAGCAGCAAACAGACAGGGGGCTGGGATGAGCAGTTCTTC,CASSKQTGGWDEQFF
once,TRBJ1-1,NA,TRBV5-1,TGCGCCAGCAGCGGGACACTCCCTGGGGCTTTCTTT,CASSGTLPGAFF
NA,TRBJ2-1,NA,TRBV6-5,TGTGCCAGCGTCCGGGACTCTACCAATGAGCAGTTCTTC,CASVRDSTNEQFF
NA,TRBJ1-5,NA,TRBV24-1,TGTGCCACCAGTGATGAGGGTAGCAATCAGCCCCAGCATTTT,CATSDEGSNQPQHF
few,TRBJ2-6,NA,TRBV5-6,TGTGCCAGCAGGAGTACACAGGCTGGGGCCAACGTCCTGACTTTC,CASRSTQAGANVLTF
NA,TRBJ2-5,TRBD2,TRBV7-8,TGTGCCAGCAGCTTGGGTAGCGGGGGCTCCAAAGAGACCCAGTACTTC,CASSLGSGGSKETQYF
NA,TRBJ2-7,NA,TRBV24-1,TGTGCCACCGGAGGCCCCTTAGGGGAGCAGTACTTC,CATGGPLGEQYF
once,TRBJ2-7,NA,TRBV5-1,TGCGCCAGCAGCTTGAAGGGGCCAGGCACCTACGAGCAGTACTTC,CASSLKGPGTYEQYF
NA,TRBJ1-5,TRBD1,TRBV7-8,TGTGCCAGCGGAGGGGGCATCGGCAATCAGCCCCAGCATTTT,CASGGGIGNQPQHF
NA,TRBJ1-2,TRBD1,TRBV27,TGTGCCAGCAGTGGGACAGGGTTTAGTGGCTACACCTTC,CASSGTGFSGYTF
NA,TRBJ2-1,NA,TRBV5-1,TGCGCCAGCAGCCGGACGTGGGGGCTGGATGAGCAGTTCTTC,CASSRTWGLDEQFF
NA,TRBJ2-1,NA,TRBV7-6,TGTGCCAGCAGCGTAACCGGGGTTCAGTTCTTC,CASSVTGVQFF
NA,TRBJ1-2,NA,TRBV19,TGTGCCAGTAGTACCCGGACAGACTCATATGGAGGCTACACCTTC,CASSTRTDSYGGYTF
NA,TRBJ1-2,TRBD1,TRBV27,TGTGCCAGCAGTGGGGACAGGGGGGACTATGGCTACACCTTC,CASSGDRGDYGYTF
NA,TRBJ2-1,TRBD2,TRBV12-5,TGTGCTAGTGCCACCCCTCCGGGAGGGCGAGGATCTAACAATGAGCAGTTCTTC,CASATPPGGRGSNNEQFF
NA,TRBJ2-5,TRBD1,TRBV7-9,TGTGCCAGCAGCTCCCGGACCGGGACAGGTATCAAGGAGACCCAGTACTTC,CASSSRTGTGIKETQYF
NA,TRBJ1-5,TRBD1,TRBV7-2,TGTGCCAGCAGTCCGACAGGGATCGGCAATCAGCCCCAGCATTTT,CASSPTGIGNQPQHF
NA,TRBJ2-1,NA,TRBV7-6,TGTGCCAGCAGCTTAGCGTACCCGGGAGAATCCTACAATGAGCAGTTCTTC,CASSLAYPGESYNEQFF
NA,TRBJ1-5,NA,TRBV21-1,NA,CASSKVGTGNNQPQHF
once,TRBJ2-7,TRBD1,TRBV2,TGTGCCAGCAATCTCGCAGGGGGAACCTACGAGCAGTACTTC,CASNLAGGTYEQYF
NA,TRBJ2-7,NA,TRBV11-2,TGTGCCAGCAGTTCGAATACAGGGTACGAGCAGTACTTC,CASSSNTGYEQYF
few,TRBJ2-2,NA,TRBV6-5,TGTGCCAGCAGTTACTGGGCGGGGACCGGGGAGCTGTTTTTT,CASSYWAGTGELFF
NA,TRBJ2-7,TRBD1,TRBV5-1,TGCGCCAGCAGCATCACCTACGACAGGGCGGCCTACGAGCAGTACTTC,CASSITYDRAAYEQYF
NA,TRBJ2-7,TRBD2,TRBV3-1/TRBV3-2,TGTGCCAGCAGCCAAGATCATCTTCGCCGGCGGGAGAGGTACGAGCAGTACTTC,CASSQDHLRRRERYEQYF
NA,TRBJ1-5,NA,TRBV6-6,TGTGCCAGCAGTCCGAATCTCGGGGGGCAAAGTCAGCCCCAGCATTTT,CASSPNLGGQSQPQHF
NA,TRBJ2-1,TRBD2,TRBV4-3,TGCGCCAGCAGCCAAGATTGGCGGGGGGCCACCAATGAGCAGTTCTTC,CASSQDWRGATNEQFF
NA,TRBJ1-4,TRBD1,TRBV19,TGTGCCACCCGACAGGGGATTAATGAAAAACTGTTTTTT,CATRQGINEKLFF
NA,TRBJ2-7,NA,TRBV7-2,TGTGCCAGCAGCTCCCCTAGCTCCTACGAGCAGTACTTC,CASSSPSSYEQYF
NA,TRBJ2-1,TRBD1,TRBV7-8,TGTGCCAGCAGCCCAGAGGGACAGGGGGTGGGTGAGCAGTTCTTC,CASSPEGQGVGEQFF
NA,TRBJ2-7,NA,TRBV5-5,TGTGCCAGCAGTGGACTGACCTACGAGCAGTACTTC,CASSGLTYEQYF
NA,TRBJ2-1,TRBD2,TRBV12-5,TGTGCTAGTGGTCCCGAGAGCGGGAGGGCCGAAGAGCAGTTCTTC,CASGPESGRAEEQFF
NA,TRBJ1-1,NA,TRBV11-2,TGTGCCAGCAGCTTAGGCCGGGGTAGGCAAGCTTTCTTT,CASSLGRGRQAFF
NA,TRBJ1-1,TRBD1,TRBV6-5,TGTGCCAGCACTCGGACAGGACGTACTGAAGCTTTCTTT,CASTRTGRTEAFF
once,TRBJ2-7,TRBD1,TRBV7-9,TGTGCCAGCCAACAGGGGACGGGGAACGAGCAGTACTTC,CASQQGTGNEQYF
NA,TRBJ1-6,TRBD1,TRBV6-5,TGTGCCAGCAGGGGGACAGCGGACCATTCACCCCTCCACTTT,CASRGTADHSPLHF
NA,TRBJ1-2,NA,TRBV18,TGTGCCAGCTCACCTAGTAATTTGTATGGCTACACCTTC,CASSPSNLYGYTF
NA,TRBJ2-7,TRBD2,TRBV6-5,TGTGCCAGCAGTTACGTCTCGGGAGGGTCCTACGAGCAGTACTTC,CASSYVSGGSYEQYF
NA,TRBJ2-1,TRBD2,TRBV11-2,TGTGCCAGCAGCGCGTGGCCGAGGACTAGCGGGATAGATGAGCAGTTCTTC,CASSAWPRTSGIDEQFF
few,TRBJ1-5,NA,TRBV5-6,TGTGCCAGCAGATTATACAGGGACAATCAGCCCCAGCATTTT,CASRLYRDNQPQHF
NA,TRBJ2-5,NA,TRBV7-2,TGTGCCAGCAGCTTTAATCGGGAGACCCAGTACTTC,CASSFNRETQYF
NA,TRBJ2-3,TRBD2,TRBV19,TGTGCCAGTAGTGGGACCGGGACTAGAACAGATACGCAGTATTTT,CASSGTGTRTDTQYF
once,TRBJ2-2,TRBD2,TRBV15,TGTGCCACCAGCAGAGGAGGACTAGCGGAGACGAACACCGGGGAGCTGTTTTTT,CATSRGGLAETNTGELFF
NA,TRBJ1-4,NA,TRBV27,TGTGCCAGCAGTTCTAGTACAGGAACTAAGAATGAAAAACTGTTTTTT,CASSSSTGTKNEKLFF
NA,TRBJ2-2,TRBD2,TRBV7-2,TGTGCCAGCAGCCTCCGCCTCGGGGGGGAGGCCGGGGAGCTGTTTTTT,CASSLRLGGEAGELFF
NA,TRBJ2-3,TRBD2,TRBV6-5,TGTGCCAGCAGAACGGGAGGGCCAACAGATACGCAGTATTTT,CASRTGGPTDTQYF
NA,TRBJ1-4,NA,TRBV4-1,TGCGCCAGCAGCCAAGTGGACACAGAAAATGAAAAACTGTTTTTT,CASSQVDTENEKLFF
few,TRBJ1-5,NA,TRBV6-2/TRBV6-3,TGTGCCAGCAGCCGGGAGCAGTTTTTTAGCAATCAGCCCCAGCATTTT,CASSREQFFSNQPQHF
NA,TRBJ2-4,TRBD2,TRBV5-4,TGTGCCAGCAGCTTGGGGACTAGCGGAGGGAGGAACATTCAGTACTTC,CASSLGTSGGRNIQYF
NA,TRBJ1-1,NA,TRBV5-1,TGCGCCAGCAAGGACAGGAACACTGAAGCTTTCTTT,CASKDRNTEAFF
NA,TRBJ2-7,NA,TRBV5-1,TGCGCCAGCAGCACCGGGACATTGTACGAGCAGTACTTC,CASSTGTLYEQYF
NA,TRBJ2-3,TRBD1,TRBV5-1,TGCGCCAGCAGTCCGGGACAGGGCACAGATACGCAGTATTTT,CASSPGQGTDTQYF